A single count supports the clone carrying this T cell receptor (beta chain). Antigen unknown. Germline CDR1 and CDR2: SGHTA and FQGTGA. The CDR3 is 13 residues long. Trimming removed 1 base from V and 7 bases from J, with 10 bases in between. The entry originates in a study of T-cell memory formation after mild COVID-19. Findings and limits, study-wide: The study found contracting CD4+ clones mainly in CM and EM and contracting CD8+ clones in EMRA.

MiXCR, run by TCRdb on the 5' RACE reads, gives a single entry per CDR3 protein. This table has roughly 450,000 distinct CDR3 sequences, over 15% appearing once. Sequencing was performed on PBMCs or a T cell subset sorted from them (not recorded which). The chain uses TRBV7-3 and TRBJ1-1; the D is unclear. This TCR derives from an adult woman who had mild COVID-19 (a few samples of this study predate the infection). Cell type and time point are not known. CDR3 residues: CASSLSGGHEAFF. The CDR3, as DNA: TGTGCCAGCAGCTTAAGTGGAGGGCATGAAGCTTTCTTT.